This TCR beta chain was identified in a study of blood T cell repertoires in COVID-19. Clones were sequenced by immunoSEQ multiplex PCR, and TCRdb holds only the in-frame ones, with some missing. The sample includes 110,000 or so clones, about nine tenths of them seen just once. CDR1 MDHEN and CDR2 SYDVKM come from the germline V gene. With 6 bases clipped from V and 7 bases from J, the junction kept 12 bases outside the gene matches. The CDR3 covers 15 residues. The clonotype was recovered from a woman in her forties or fifties with acute or convalescent COVID-19. V is TRBV28 and J is TRBJ2-3; 8 nucleotides match TRBD1. The sample consisted of peripheral blood. The CDR3 sequence is CASSLHRQGAYTQYF. The CDR3 DNA is TGTGCCAGCAGCCTCCACCGGCAGGGGGCTTATACGCAGTATTTT.